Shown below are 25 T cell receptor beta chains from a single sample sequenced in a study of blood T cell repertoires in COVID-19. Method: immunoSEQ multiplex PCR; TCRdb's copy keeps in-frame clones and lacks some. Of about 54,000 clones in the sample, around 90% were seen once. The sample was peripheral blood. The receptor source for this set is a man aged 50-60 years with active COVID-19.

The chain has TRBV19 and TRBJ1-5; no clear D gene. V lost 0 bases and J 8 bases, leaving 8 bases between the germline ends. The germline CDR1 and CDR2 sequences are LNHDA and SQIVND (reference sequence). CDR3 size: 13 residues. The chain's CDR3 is CASSIDFEEPQHF. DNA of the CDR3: TGTGCCAGTAGTATAGATTTCGAGGAGCCCCAGCATTTT.

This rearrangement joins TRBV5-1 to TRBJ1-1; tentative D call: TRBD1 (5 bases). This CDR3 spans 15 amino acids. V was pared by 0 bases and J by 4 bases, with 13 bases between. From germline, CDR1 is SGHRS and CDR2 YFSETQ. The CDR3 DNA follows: TGCGCCAGCAGCTTGGACCCGGGGGGTCCCACTGAAGCTTTCTTT. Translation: CASSLDPGGPTEAFF.

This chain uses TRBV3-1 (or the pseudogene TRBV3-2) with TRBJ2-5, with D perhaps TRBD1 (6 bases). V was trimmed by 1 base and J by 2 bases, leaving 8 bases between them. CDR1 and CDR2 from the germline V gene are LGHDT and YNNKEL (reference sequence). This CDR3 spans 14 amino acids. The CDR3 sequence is CASSQAQGQETQYF. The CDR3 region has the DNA TGTGCCAGCAGCCAAGCTCAGGGGCAAGAGACCCAGTACTTC.

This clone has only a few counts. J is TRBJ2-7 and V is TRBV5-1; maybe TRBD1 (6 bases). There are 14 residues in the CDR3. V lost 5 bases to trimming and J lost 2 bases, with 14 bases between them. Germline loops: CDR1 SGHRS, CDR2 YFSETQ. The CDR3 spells CASSKGVGAYEQYF. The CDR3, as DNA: TGCGCCAGCAGTAAGGGGGTTGGAGCCTACGAGCAGTACTTC.

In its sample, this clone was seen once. The CDR3 protein is CASSYFGQGYNEQFF. The CDR3 DNA sequence: TGTGCCAGCAGTTATTTCGGACAGGGGTACAATGAGCAGTTCTTC. The gene calls are TRBV6-2 or TRBV6-3 and TRBJ2-1; 9 positions match TRBD1. Unmatched junction bases numbered 4, after V lost 3 bases and J lost 4 bases. The CDR3 sequence is 15 residues long. Germline values: CDR1 MNHEY, CDR2 SVGEGT.

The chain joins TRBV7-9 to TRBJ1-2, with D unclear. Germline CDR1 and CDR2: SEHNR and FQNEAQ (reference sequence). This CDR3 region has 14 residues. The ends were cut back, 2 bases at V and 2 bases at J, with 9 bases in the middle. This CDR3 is CASSLWPGNYGYTF. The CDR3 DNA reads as TGTGCCAGCAGCTTATGGCCAGGCAACTATGGCTACACCTTC. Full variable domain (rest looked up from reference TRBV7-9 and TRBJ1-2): DTGVSQNPRHKITKRGQNVTFRCDPISEHNRLYWYRQTLGQGPEFLTYFQNEAQLEKSRLLSDRFSAERPKGSFSTLEIQRTEQGDSAMYLCASSLWPGNYGYTFGSGTRLTVV.

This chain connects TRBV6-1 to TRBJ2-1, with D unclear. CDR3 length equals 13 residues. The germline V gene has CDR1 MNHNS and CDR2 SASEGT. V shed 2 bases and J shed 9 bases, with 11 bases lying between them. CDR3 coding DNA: TGTGCCAGCAGTGAATTGCGGATAGGTGAGCAGTTCTTC. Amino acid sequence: CASSELRIGEQFF.

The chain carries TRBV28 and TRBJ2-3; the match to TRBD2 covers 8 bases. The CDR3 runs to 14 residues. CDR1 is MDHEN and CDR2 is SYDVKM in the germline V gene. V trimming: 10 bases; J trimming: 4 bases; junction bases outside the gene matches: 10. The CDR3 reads CATMTGLVSDTQYF. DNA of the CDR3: TGTGCCACCATGACGGGACTAGTTTCAGATACGCAGTATTTT.

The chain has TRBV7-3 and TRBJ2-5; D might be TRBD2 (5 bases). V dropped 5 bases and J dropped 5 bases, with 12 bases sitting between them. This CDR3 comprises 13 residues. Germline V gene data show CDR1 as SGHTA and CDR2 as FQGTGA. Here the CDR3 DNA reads TGTGCCAGCAGCCTGGAGAGGGTGGAGACCCAGTACTTC. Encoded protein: CASSLERVETQYF. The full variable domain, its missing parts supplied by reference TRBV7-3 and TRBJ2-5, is GAGVSQTPSNKVTEKGKYVELRCDPISGHTALYWYRQSLGQGPEFLIYFQGTGAADDSGLPNDRFFAVRPEGSVSTLKIQRTERGDSAVYLCASSLERVETQYFGPGTRLLVL.

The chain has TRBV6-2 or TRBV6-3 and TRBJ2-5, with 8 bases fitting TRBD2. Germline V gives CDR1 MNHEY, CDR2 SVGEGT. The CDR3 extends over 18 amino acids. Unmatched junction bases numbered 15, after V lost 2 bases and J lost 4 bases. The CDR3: CASSYGVAGPPLVETQYF. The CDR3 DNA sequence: TGTGCCAGCAGTTACGGGGTAGCGGGGCCCCCACTCGTAGAGACCCAGTACTTC.

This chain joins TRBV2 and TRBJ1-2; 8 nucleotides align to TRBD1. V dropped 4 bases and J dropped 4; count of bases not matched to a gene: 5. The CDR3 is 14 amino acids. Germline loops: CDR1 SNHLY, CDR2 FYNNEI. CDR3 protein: CASSGGQGSYGYTF. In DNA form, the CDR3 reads TGTGCCAGCAGTGGAGGACAGGGAAGCTATGGCTACACCTTC. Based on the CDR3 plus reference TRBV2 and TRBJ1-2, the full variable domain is EPEVTQTPSHQVTQMGQEVILRCVPISNHLYFYWYRQILGQKVEFLVSFYNNEISEKSEIFDDQFSVERPDGSNFTLKIRSTKLEDSAMYFCASSGGQGSYGYTFGSGTRLTVV.

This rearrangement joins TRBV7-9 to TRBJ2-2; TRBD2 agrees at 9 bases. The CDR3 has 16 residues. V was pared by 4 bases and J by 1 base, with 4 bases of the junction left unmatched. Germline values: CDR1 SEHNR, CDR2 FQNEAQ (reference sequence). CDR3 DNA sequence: TGTGCCAGCAGCTCGGTAGCGGGGGAGAACACCGGGGAGCTGTTTTTT. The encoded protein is CASSSVAGENTGELFF.

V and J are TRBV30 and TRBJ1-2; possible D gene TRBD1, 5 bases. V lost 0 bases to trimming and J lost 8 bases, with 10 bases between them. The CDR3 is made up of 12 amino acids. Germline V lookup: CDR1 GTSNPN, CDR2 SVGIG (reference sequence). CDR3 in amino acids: CAWSVSRVGYTF. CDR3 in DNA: TGTGCCTGGAGTGTCAGCAGGGTGGGCTACACCTTC.

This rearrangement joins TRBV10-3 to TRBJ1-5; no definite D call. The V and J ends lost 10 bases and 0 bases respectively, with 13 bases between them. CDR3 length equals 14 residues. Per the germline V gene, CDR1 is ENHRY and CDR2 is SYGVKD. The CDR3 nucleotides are TGTGCCACGACCCAGGACTATAGCAATCAGCCCCAGCATTTT. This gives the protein CATTQDYSNQPQHF.

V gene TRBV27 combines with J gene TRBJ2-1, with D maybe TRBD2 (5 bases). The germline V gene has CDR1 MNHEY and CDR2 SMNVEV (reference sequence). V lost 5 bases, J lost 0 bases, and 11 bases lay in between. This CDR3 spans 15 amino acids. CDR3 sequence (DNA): TGTGCCAGCAGTGGAGCGGTTAGCTCCTACAATGAGCAGTTCTTC. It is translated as CASSGAVSSYNEQFF.

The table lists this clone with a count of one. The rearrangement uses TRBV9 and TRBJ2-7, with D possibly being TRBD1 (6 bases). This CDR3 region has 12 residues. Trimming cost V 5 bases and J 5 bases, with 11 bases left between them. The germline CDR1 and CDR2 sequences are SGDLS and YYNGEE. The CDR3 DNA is TGTGCCAGCAGTACCACAGGGCACGAGCAGTACTTC. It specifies CASSTTGHEQYF.

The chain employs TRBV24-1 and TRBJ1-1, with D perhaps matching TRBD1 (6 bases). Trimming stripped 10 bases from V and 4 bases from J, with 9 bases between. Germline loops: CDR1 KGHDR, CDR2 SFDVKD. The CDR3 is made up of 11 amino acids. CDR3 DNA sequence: TGTGCCACTAGGACAGCCACTGAAGCTTTCTTT. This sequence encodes CATRTATEAFF.

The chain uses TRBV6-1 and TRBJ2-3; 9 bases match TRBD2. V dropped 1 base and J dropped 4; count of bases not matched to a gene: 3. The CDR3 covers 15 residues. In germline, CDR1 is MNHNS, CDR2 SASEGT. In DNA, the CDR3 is TGTGCCAGCAGTGAAGAAGCGGGAGGACCAGATACGCAGTATTTT. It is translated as CASSEEAGGPDTQYF.

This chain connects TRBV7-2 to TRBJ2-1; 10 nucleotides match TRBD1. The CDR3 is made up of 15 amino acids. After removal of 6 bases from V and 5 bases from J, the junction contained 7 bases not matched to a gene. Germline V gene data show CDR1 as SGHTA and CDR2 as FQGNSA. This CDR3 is CASSRQGALNNEQFF. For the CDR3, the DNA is TGTGCCAGCAGTCGACAGGGGGCCCTCAACAATGAGCAGTTCTTC.

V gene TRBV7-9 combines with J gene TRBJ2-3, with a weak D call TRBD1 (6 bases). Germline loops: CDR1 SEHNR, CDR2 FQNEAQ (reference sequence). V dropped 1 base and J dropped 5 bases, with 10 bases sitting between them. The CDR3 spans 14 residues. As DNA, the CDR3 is TGTGCCAGCAGCTTAGTGGGGGCTCAAGATACGCAGTATTTT. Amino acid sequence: CASSLVGAQDTQYF.

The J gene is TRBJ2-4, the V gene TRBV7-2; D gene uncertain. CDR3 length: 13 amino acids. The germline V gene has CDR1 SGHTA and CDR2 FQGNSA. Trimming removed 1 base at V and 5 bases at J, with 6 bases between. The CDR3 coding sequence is TGTGCCAGCAGCTTAGACAGAGAAAACATTCAGTACTTC. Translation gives CASSLDRENIQYF.

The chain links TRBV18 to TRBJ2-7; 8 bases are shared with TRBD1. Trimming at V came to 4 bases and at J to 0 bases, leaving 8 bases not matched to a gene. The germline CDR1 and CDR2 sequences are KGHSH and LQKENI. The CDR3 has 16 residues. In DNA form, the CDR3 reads TGTGCCAGCTCACTTGGCCCCACAGGGGGCTCCTACGAGCAGTACTTC. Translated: CASSLGPTGGSYEQYF.

The CDR3 loop reads CASSEYSGGLANEQFF. Written as DNA, the CDR3 is TGTGCCAGCAGTGAGTATAGCGGGGGTCTGGCCAATGAGCAGTTCTTC. The chain joins TRBV2 to TRBJ2-1; 9 bases fit TRBD2. The germline CDR1 and CDR2 sequences are SNHLY and FYNNEI. Unmatched junction bases numbered 9, after V lost 3 bases and J lost 6 bases. This CDR3 contains 16 residues.

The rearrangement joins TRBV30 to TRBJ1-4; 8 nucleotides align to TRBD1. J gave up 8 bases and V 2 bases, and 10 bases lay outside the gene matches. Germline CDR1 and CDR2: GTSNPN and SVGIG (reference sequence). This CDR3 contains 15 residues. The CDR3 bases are TGTGCCTGGAGTCAGCAGGGGGCGCGGGCGGAAAAACTGTTTTTT. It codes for CAWSQQGARAEKLFF.

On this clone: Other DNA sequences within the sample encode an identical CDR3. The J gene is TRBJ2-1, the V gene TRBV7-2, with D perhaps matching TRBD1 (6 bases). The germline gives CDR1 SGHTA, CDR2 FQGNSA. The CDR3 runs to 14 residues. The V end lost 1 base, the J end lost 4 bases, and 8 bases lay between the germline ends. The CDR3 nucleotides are TGTGCCAGCAGCTTAGGGACAGCTTACAATGAGCAGTTCTTC. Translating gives CASSLGTAYNEQFF.